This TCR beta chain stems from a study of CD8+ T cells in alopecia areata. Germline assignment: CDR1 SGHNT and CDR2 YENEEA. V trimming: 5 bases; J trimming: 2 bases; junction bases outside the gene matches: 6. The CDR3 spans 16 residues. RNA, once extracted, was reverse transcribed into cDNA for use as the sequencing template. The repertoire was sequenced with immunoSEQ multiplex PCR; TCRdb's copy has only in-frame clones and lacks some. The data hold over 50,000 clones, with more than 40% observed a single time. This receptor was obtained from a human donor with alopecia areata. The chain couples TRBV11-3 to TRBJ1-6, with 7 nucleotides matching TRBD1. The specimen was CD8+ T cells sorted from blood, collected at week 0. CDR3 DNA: TGTGCCAGCAGCGTACGGACAGGCCCCTATAATTCACCCCTCCACTTT. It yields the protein CASSVRTGPYNSPLHF.